The 29 T cell receptor beta chains below all came from one sample that was sequenced in a study of blood T cell repertoires in COVID-19. The table came from immunoSEQ multiplex PCR; TCRdb's copy has only in-frame clones and leaves some out. The table records tens of thousands of clones, around 87% of them present only once. Input material: peripheral blood. Source of these receptors: a man aged 50-60 years with active COVID-19.

This chain uses TRBV4-2 with TRBJ1-2; 10 nucleotides match TRBD1. The CDR3 runs 15 residues. CDR1 LGHNA and CDR2 YNFKEQ come from the germline V gene. V trimming: 6 bases; J trimming: 2 bases; junction bases outside the gene matches: 6. CDR3 sequence (DNA): TGTGCCAGCAGGCCTTCGGGACAGGGGAACTATGGCTACACCTTC. Translated, it gives CASRPSGQGNYGYTF.

This clone was seen only once. This chain links TRBV6-5 with TRBJ1-2; 9 bases are a match to TRBD1. Germline V lookup: CDR1 MNHEY, CDR2 SVGAGI. Trimming took 4 bases from V and 7 from J; bases not matched to a gene: 7. There are 14 residues in the CDR3. This CDR3 is CASSSGQGYAGYTF. DNA of the CDR3: TGTGCCAGCAGTTCTGGACAGGGGTATGCTGGCTACACCTTC.

The V gene is TRBV3-1 (or the pseudogene TRBV3-2), the J gene TRBJ2-7; 14 bases are a match to TRBD2. J gave up 7 bases and V 5 bases, and 10 bases lay outside the gene matches. Germline CDR1 reads LGHDT; CDR2 reads YNNKEL (reference sequence). The CDR3 is 16 residues long. The CDR3 sequence is CASSGPTSGGAGEQYF. The DNA for the CDR3 is TGTGCCAGCAGCGGACCGACTAGCGGGGGGGCGGGAGAGCAGTACTTC.

The CDR3 DNA reads as TGTGCCAGCAGCCGCCCGAGGGGAGGGCCTGAAGCTTTCTTT. Amino acid sequence: CASSRPRGGPEAFF. This chain links TRBV11-2 with TRBJ1-1, with D possibly matching TRBD1 (5 bases). V lost 5 bases and J 6 bases, leaving 16 bases between the germline ends. This CDR3 is 14 amino acids long. Per the germline V gene, CDR1 is SGHAT and CDR2 is FQNNGV.

The chain employs TRBV7-9 and TRBJ2-1; 7 bases are a match to TRBD1. Per the germline V gene, CDR1 is SEHNR and CDR2 is FQNEAQ (reference sequence). The CDR3 runs to 18 residues. Unmatched junction bases numbered 21, after V lost 3 bases and J lost 10 bases. CDR3 nucleotides: TGTGCCAGCAGCTTCCACACCTTTAGACAGGGTCACCTTCAAGAGCAGTTCTTC. Amino acid sequence: CASSFHTFRQGHLQEQFF.

Written as DNA, the CDR3 is TGTGCCAGCAGCACCCGGACAGGGGATTATGGCTACACCTTC. Its translation: CASSTRTGDYGYTF. The rearrangement joins TRBV7-2 to TRBJ1-2, with TRBD1 matching over 9 bases. V trimming: 5 bases; J trimming: 5 bases; junction bases outside the gene matches: 6. The length of the CDR3 is 14 residues. Germline CDR1 and CDR2: SGHTA and FQGNSA.

This chain uses TRBV12-3 or TRBV12-4 with TRBJ2-7; 7 bases map to TRBD2. Trimming at V came to 3 bases and at J to 3 bases, leaving 2 bases not matched to a gene. CDR3 length: 13 amino acids. Here the CDR3 DNA reads TGTGCCAGCAGTTTCGGGGAGGGCTACGAGCAGTACTTC. Protein sequence: CASSFGEGYEQYF.

The V gene is TRBV12-3 or TRBV12-4, the J gene TRBJ1-1; TRBD1 aligns across 9 bases. The CDR3 is 13 amino acids. V shed 5 bases and J 8 bases; nucleotides not matched to a gene: 6. The CDR3, as DNA: TGTGCCAGCAGTCTTCAACAGGGGGCGGAAGCTTTCTTT. Its translation: CASSLQQGAEAFF.

This chain links TRBV10-1 with TRBJ2-7; 7 bases match TRBD2. The CDR3 consists of 11 residues. Per the germline V gene, CDR1 is WNHNN and CDR2 is SYGVQD (reference sequence). Unmatched junction bases numbered 4, after V lost 8 bases and J lost 6 bases. For the CDR3, the DNA is TGCGCCAGCGGGGGGGAAGGCGAGCAGTACTTC. Encoded protein: CASGGEGEQYF.

The V and J genes are TRBV28 and TRBJ2-5; 9 bases map to TRBD1. Per germline, CDR1 MDHEN and CDR2 SYDVKM. The V gene end was trimmed by 7 bases and the J gene end by 4 bases; junction bases not matched to a gene: 16. This CDR3 has 17 amino acids. CDR3 coding DNA: TGTGCCAGCAATAACCCGGGACAGGGAACGATCGGAGAGACCCAGTACTTC. Protein product: CASNNPGQGTIGETQYF.

CDR3 residues: CASSPGSGRRTWDLGTDTQYF. CDR3 coding DNA: TGTGCCAGTAGTCCCGGGAGCGGGCGGAGGACTTGGGACCTTGGCACAGATACGCAGTATTTT. V is TRBV19 and J is TRBJ2-3, with a weak D call TRBD2 (6 bases). Per germline, CDR1 LNHDA and CDR2 SQIVND (reference sequence). This CDR3 is 21 amino acids long. The V end lost 5 bases, the J end lost 1 base, and 31 bases lay between the germline ends.

The gene calls are TRBV30 and TRBJ1-4, with a possible D match to TRBD1 (5 bases). Trimming pared 0 bases from V and 5 bases from J, leaving 13 bases between. CDR3 size: 15 residues. The germline V gene has CDR1 GTSNPN and CDR2 SVGIG (reference sequence). This CDR3 reads CAWSVPTAGNEKLFF. The CDR3 DNA sequence: TGTGCCTGGAGTGTCCCGACAGCCGGAAATGAAAAACTGTTTTTT.

This rearrangement joins TRBV7-9 to TRBJ2-7, with 14 bases aligning to TRBD2. From germline, CDR1 is SEHNR and CDR2 FQNEAQ (reference sequence). Unmatched junction bases numbered 3, after V lost 6 bases and J lost 5 bases. The CDR3 spans 14 residues. CDR3: CASRWGLAGDEQYF. DNA of the CDR3: TGTGCCAGCAGATGGGGACTAGCGGGAGACGAGCAGTACTTC.

This clone was detected once. The rearrangement uses TRBV6-4 and TRBJ1-2, with D perhaps matching TRBD1 (5 bases). The germline V gene has CDR1 MRHNA and CDR2 SNTAGT. The length of the CDR3 is 13 residues. Here the CDR3 reads CCQPGPHNYGYTF. CDR3 DNA sequence: TGTTGCCAACCAGGGCCTCATAACTATGGCTACACCTTC.

The genes are TRBV6-2 or TRBV6-3 and TRBJ1-5; D is uncertain. The germline CDR1 and CDR2 sequences are MNHEY and SVGEGT. V lost 2 bases, J lost 1 base, and 6 bases lay in between. The CDR3 extends over 14 amino acids. This chain's CDR3 is CASSYEVSNQPQHF. The CDR3 region has the DNA TGTGCCAGCAGTTACGAGGTGAGCAATCAGCCCCAGCATTTT.

The genes are TRBV5-1 and TRBJ1-2; TRBD1 aligns across 7 bases. V dropped 2 bases and J dropped 7; count of bases not matched to a gene: 5. The CDR3 length is 13 residues. Germline values: CDR1 SGHRS, CDR2 YFSETQ. CDR3 in DNA: TGCGCCAGCAGCTTCGAGGGGGCGGGTGGCTACACCTTC. It translates to CASSFEGAGGYTF.

J is TRBJ2-7 and V is TRBV6-2 or TRBV6-3, with D tentatively TRBD2 (7 bases). Germline V CDR1 and CDR2: MNHEY, SVGEGT. Trimming left V 5 bases short and J 4 bases short, with 15 bases between. The CDR3 sequence is 14 residues long. The chain's CDR3 is CASSPWGGAYEQYF. Written as DNA, the CDR3 is TGTGCCAGCAGTCCGTGGGGGGGCGCATACGAGCAGTACTTC.

The chain joins TRBV6-5 to TRBJ2-6; D unresolved. Germline V gives CDR1 MNHEY, CDR2 SVGAGI. V was shortened by 5 bases and J by 0 bases, with 8 bases between the two germline ends. The CDR3 contains 15 residues. The CDR3 nucleotides read TGTGCCAGCAGTCAGAGACACTCTGGGGCCAACGTCCTGACTTTC. Its translation is CASSQRHSGANVLTF.

This clone was seen a single time. The CDR3 nucleotides are TGCGCCAGCAGCCTCCTTAGCGGGGGGGAAACAGATACGCAGTATTTT. Amino acids: CASSLLSGGETDTQYF. V is TRBV5-1 and J is TRBJ2-3, with 11 positions matching TRBD2. The CDR3 is made up of 16 amino acids. V lost 4 bases and J lost 3; bases outside the gene matches: 7. The V gene's germline CDR1 is SGHRS and CDR2 YFSETQ. The variable domain in full, completed from reference TRBV5-1 and TRBJ2-3, reads KAGVTQTPRYLIKTRGQQVTLSCSPISGHRSVSWYQQTPGQGLQFLFEYFSETQRNKGNFPGRFSGRQFSNSRSEMNVSTLELGDSALYLCASSLLSGGETDTQYFGPGTRLTVL.

This chain uses TRBV4-3 with TRBJ2-3; 7 nucleotides match TRBD1. This CDR3 contains 16 residues. The junction had 6 bases not matched to a gene; V was cut back by 1 base and J by 2 bases. The germline V gene has CDR1 LGHNA and CDR2 YSLEER. The CDR3 protein is CASSQGGGLPTDTQYF. The CDR3 coding sequence is TGCGCCAGCAGCCAAGGAGGGGGCCTACCCACAGATACGCAGTATTTT.

The chain employs TRBV28 and TRBJ1-1, with D unresolved. In germline, CDR1 is MDHEN, CDR2 SYDVKM. V was clipped by 6 bases and J by 5 bases, with 13 bases between them. The CDR3 spans 13 residues. The CDR3 bases are TGTGCCAGCAGAATCTCGGGAGCTACTGAAGCTTTCTTT. Encoded protein: CASRISGATEAFF.

On this clone: One end of the junction fails to match germline, which may point to a read error. V and J are TRBV5-1 and TRBJ2-1, with 9 bases that match TRBD2. From germline, CDR1 is SGHRS and CDR2 YFSETQ. CDR3 size: 15 residues. The DNA for the CDR3 is TGCGCCAGCAGCTTGGCTAGCGGGATCCCAGGGGAGCAGCTCTTC. Its protein is CASSLASGIPGEQLF.

The chain is built from TRBV14 and TRBJ2-1; perhaps TRBD2 as D (5 bases). Trimming pared 4 bases from V and 9 bases from J, leaving 16 bases between. CDR3 size: 14 residues. Germline values: CDR1 SGHDN, CDR2 FVKESK. CDR3 nucleotide sequence: TGTGCCAGCAGCCCGACCTTTGGCGGGCTTGAGCAGTTCTTC. This gives the protein CASSPTFGGLEQFF.

This clone came up once. V gene TRBV6-6 combines with J gene TRBJ1-2; TRBD1 might be the D (6 bases). The germline gives CDR1 MNHNY, CDR2 SVGAGI (reference sequence). The V and J ends lost 0 bases and 0 bases respectively, with 8 bases between them. The CDR3 is made up of 15 amino acids. The CDR3 nucleotides read TGTGCCAGCAGTTACTCGGGGGCGCCTAACTATGGCTACACCTTC. Encoded protein: CASSYSGAPNYGYTF.

This chain links TRBV2 with TRBJ1-2, with 7 bases aligning to TRBD1. In germline, CDR1 is SNHLY, CDR2 FYNNEI. With V trimmed by 6 bases and J by 8 bases, 12 bases remained unmatched. The CDR3 consists of 14 residues. The CDR3, as DNA: TGTGCCAGCAGACAGGACAGGCCAAGTGAGGGCTACACCTTC. Translated: CASRQDRPSEGYTF.

This chain links TRBV6-4 with TRBJ2-3, with 8 positions matching TRBD2. Per the germline V gene, CDR1 is MRHNA and CDR2 is SNTAGT. The length of the CDR3 is 16 residues. Unmatched junction bases numbered 8, after V lost 3 bases and J lost 3 bases. The CDR3 DNA is TGTGCCAGCAGTGAGTCAGCGGGAGATGGGACAGATACGCAGTATTTT. It yields the protein CASSESAGDGTDTQYF.

V and J are TRBV28 and TRBJ2-4; D may be TRBD2 (7 bases). CDR1 and CDR2 (germline): MDHEN, SYDVKM. The germline V and J ends were trimmed by 4 bases and 6 bases, with 19 bases remaining between them. The CDR3 consists of 16 residues. In DNA form, the CDR3 reads TGTGCCAGCAGTTCCCCCGGCGGGGGCGCTAGAAACATTCAGTACTTC. Protein product: CASSSPGGGARNIQYF.

This chain joins TRBV28 and TRBJ2-5; the D gene is possibly TRBD1 (8 bases). The CDR3 sequence is 14 residues long. Trimming left V 3 bases short and J 7 bases short, with 15 bases between. Germline V CDR1 and CDR2: MDHEN, SYDVKM. The CDR3 sequence is CASSFSGGGGTQYF. CDR3 DNA: TGTGCCAGCAGTTTCTCAGGGGGCGGGGGGACCCAGTACTTC.

The chain links TRBV30 to TRBJ2-7; 11 bases agree with TRBD2. Germline CDR1 and CDR2: GTSNPN and SVGIG (reference sequence). Trimming took 1 base from V and 5 from J; bases not matched to a gene: 10. This CDR3 region has 16 residues. The CDR3 region is CAWSAIGLAGGHEQYF. CDR3 in DNA: TGTGCCTGGAGTGCGATAGGACTAGCGGGTGGGCACGAGCAGTACTTC.